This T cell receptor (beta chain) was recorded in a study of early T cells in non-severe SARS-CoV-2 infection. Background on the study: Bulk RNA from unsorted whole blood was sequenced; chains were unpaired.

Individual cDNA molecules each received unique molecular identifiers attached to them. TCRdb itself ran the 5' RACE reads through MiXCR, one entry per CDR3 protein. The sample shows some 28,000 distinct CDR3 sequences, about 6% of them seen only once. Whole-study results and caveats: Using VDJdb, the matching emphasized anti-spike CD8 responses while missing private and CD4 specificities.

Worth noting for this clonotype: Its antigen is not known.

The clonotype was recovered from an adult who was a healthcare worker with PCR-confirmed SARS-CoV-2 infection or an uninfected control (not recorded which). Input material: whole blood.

CDR3 amino acids: CASKLFDGSDEQFF. The CDR3 DNA reads as TGTGCCAGCAAGCTCTTCGACGGGAGTGATGAGCAGTTCTTC. V and J are TRBV2 and TRBJ2-1; TRBD2 is a possible D gene (6 bases). Germline values: CDR1 SNHLY, CDR2 FYNNEI. This CDR3 comprises 14 residues. The V and J ends lost 7 bases and 8 bases respectively, with 18 bases between them.